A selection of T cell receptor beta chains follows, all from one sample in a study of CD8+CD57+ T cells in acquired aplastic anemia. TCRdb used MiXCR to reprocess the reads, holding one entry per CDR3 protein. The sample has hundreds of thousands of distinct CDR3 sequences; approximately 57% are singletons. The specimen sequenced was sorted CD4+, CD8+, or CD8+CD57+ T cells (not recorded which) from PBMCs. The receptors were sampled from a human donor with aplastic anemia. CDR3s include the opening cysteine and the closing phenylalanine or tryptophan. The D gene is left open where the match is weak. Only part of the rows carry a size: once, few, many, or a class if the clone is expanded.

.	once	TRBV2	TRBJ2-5	TGTGCCAGCAGAGATAGAGGGGCCATAGAGACCCAGTACTTC	CASRDRGAIETQYF
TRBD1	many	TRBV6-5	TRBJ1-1	TGTGCCAGCAGCTTAACCTCCGGGACAGTGAACACTGAAGCTTTCTTT	CASSLTSGTVNTEAFF
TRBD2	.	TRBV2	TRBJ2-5	TGTGCCAGCATTCGACTAGCGGGGGGTTTACAAGAGACCCAGTACTTC	CASIRLAGGLQETQYF
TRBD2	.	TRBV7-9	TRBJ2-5	TGTGCCAGCAGCTTAGTCGCGGGGGGAAGAGTAGAGACCCAGTACTTC	CASSLVAGGRVETQYF
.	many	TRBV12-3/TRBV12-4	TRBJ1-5	TGTGCCAGCAGTTTACGAGGGGTGCGTCAGCCCCAGCATTTT	CASSLRGVRQPQHF
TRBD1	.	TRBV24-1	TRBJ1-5	TGTGCCACCAGTGATGGGACAGGGGTTGGTCAGCCCCAGCATTTT	CATSDGTGVGQPQHF
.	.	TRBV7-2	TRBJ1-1	TGTGCCAGCAGCCCCCTAACAGGGAGGAACACTGAAGCTTTCTTT	CASSPLTGRNTEAFF
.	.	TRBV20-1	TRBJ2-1	TGCAGTGCTAGAGATACAGTTGCCTACAATGAGCAGTTCTTC	CSARDTVAYNEQFF
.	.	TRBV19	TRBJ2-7	TGTGCCAGTAGTATACGGGGGGCGACTAGGACAGGACAAAACTACGAGCAGTACTTC	CASSIRGATRTGQNYEQYF
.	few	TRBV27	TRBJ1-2	TGTGCCAGCAGTTTATCCCTAGGATTGGTAGCCTATGGCTACACCTTC	CASSLSLGLVAYGYTF
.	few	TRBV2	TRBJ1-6	TGTGCCAGCAAGGTACAGGGAACGTCACCCCTCCACTTT	CASKVQGTSPLHF
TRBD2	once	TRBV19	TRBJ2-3	TGTGCCAGTACCACAGGACTAGCGGGACTTACAGATACGCAGTATTTT	CASTTGLAGLTDTQYF
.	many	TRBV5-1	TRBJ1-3	TGCGCCAGCAGCTTAATGGCATCGGCTGGAAACACCATATATTTT	CASSLMASAGNTIYF
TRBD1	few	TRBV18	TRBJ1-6	TGTGCCAGCTCACCAACAGGGGTAATGTCTATGAGCTCCTATAATTCACCCCTCCACTTT	CASSPTGVMSMSSYNSPLHF
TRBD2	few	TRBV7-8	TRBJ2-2	TGTGCCAGCAGCTGGACTAGCGGGGCCACCGGGGAGCTGTTTTTT	CASSWTSGATGELFF
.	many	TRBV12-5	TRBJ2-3	TGTGCTAGTGGGGCAGGGGTATCAGATACGCAGTATTTT	CASGAGVSDTQYF
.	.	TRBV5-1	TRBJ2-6	TGCGCCAGCAGCTTGGACGGCTTCTCTGGGGCCAACGTCCTGACTTTC	CASSLDGFSGANVLTF
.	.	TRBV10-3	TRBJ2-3	TGTGCCATCAAAGAGGCGGGAGATACGCAGTATTTT	CAIKEAGDTQYF
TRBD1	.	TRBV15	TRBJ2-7	TGTGCCACCAGCTCGGGACAGGGGATCTACGAGCAGTACTTC	CATSSGQGIYEQYF
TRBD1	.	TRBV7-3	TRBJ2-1	TGTGCCAGCAGCGAGACAGGGGGCGCATACAATGAGCAGTTCTTC	CASSETGGAYNEQFF